This TCR beta chain was profiled in a study of identical twins. Study-level points and caveats: Memory repertoires lacked the insertion deficit that abundant cord blood beta clonotypes showed.

TCRdb used MiXCR to reprocess the 5' RACE reads, holding one entry per CDR3 protein. The repertoire holds roughly 630,000 distinct CDR3 sequences, just over 7% seen once, with 1.5% to 2% in the top ten. The CDR3 is made up of 18 amino acids. Germline CDR1 SGHKS, CDR2 YYEKEE (reference sequence). Unmatched junction bases numbered 14, after V lost 0 bases and J lost 6 bases. This clonotype was counted at least ten times. Its specificity is unknown. The data also belong to a second study, concerning yellow fever vaccine responses in identical twins.

The sample taken for sequencing was PBMCs. This chain links TRBV5-5 with TRBJ1-1; TRBD1 matches at 10 bases. The source of this sequence is a woman under 30 in good health. As DNA, the CDR3 is TGTGCCAGCAGCTTGGGACAGGGGGCCGGGAAGACGGGCTCTGAAGCTTTCTTT. Translation: CASSLGQGAGKTGSEAFF.